Listed below are T cell receptor beta chains from one sample, sequenced in a study of metastatic and nonmetastatic thyroid tumors. TCRdb re-called clones from the PCR reads using MiXCR. The data hold 15,000 or so clones, with over 10% observed a single time. The sample taken for sequencing was blood. The source of these receptors is a female donor with papillary thyroid cancer or a benign thyroid nodule (not recorded which). Some clones in this sample may be carry-over from other donors' samples. Each CDR3 is given with its conserved first and last residue. A D gene is named only where the DNA matches it firmly. Where a row states a size, it is once, few, many or the class of an expanded clone; other rows omit it.

j_call | v_call | d_call | clone_size | cdr3_aa | cdr3_nt
TRBJ1-2 | TRBV6-1 | NA | medium-sized | CASSPGGGDGYTF | TGTGCCAGCAGCCCGGGAGGGGGAGATGGCTACACCTTC
TRBJ1-2 | TRBV19 | NA | few | CASSIGGLWAF | TGTGCCAGCAGTATTGGTGGGCTGTGGGCCTTC
TRBJ2-1 | TRBV5-6 | TRBD1 | once | CASSSRDRGPYNEQFF | TGTGCCAGCAGCTCACGAGACAGGGGGCCGTACAATGAGCAGTTCTTC
TRBJ1-5 | TRBV27 | NA | medium-sized | CASSSQINQPQHF | TGTGCCAGCAGTTCTCAGATCAATCAGCCCCAGCATTTT
TRBJ1-2 | TRBV6-2/TRBV6-3 | TRBD1 | medium-sized | CASSPGTVLGYTF | TGTGCCAGCAGTCCCGGGACAGTCCTTGGCTACACCTTC
TRBJ2-5 | TRBV28 | TRBD2 | few | CASSQLALAGGETQYF | TGTGCCAGCAGTCAACTCGCACTAGCGGGAGGAGAGACCCAGTACTTC
TRBJ2-3 | TRBV9 | NA | few | CASSVETSYTDTQYF | TGTGCCAGCAGCGTAGAGACGAGTTACACAGATACGCAGTATTTT
TRBJ1-3 | TRBV30 | NA | many | CAWRGSGNTIYF | TGTGCCTGGAGGGGCTCTGGAAACACCATATATTTT
TRBJ1-1 | TRBV18 | NA | NA | CASSRRYEAFF | TGTGCCAGCTCACGTAGGTATGAAGCTTTCTTC
TRBJ2-7 | TRBV19 | NA | few | CASSPTWTGYDQYF | TGTGCCAGTAGTCCAACCTGGACCGGATACGATCAGTACTTC
TRBJ1-4 | TRBV28 | TRBD1 | many | CASSPGQTNEKLFF | TGTGCCAGCAGCCCGGGACAGACTAATGAAAAACTGTTTTTT
TRBJ2-1 | TRBV28 | NA | medium-sized | CASAGEVNEQFF | TGTGCGAGCGCAGGTGAGGTCAATGAGCAGTTCTTC
TRBJ2-7 | TRBV6-1 | NA | NA | CASGDREHYEQYF | TGTGCCAGCGGGGACCGGGAACACTACGAGCAGTACTTC
TRBJ2-3 | TRBV7-3 | TRBD2 | many | CASSLLAGVGDTQYF | TGTGCCAGCAGCTTACTAGCGGGGGTTGGAGATACGCAGTATTTT
TRBJ2-2 | TRBV2 | TRBD2 | many | CARRSSGRGAGELFF | TGTGCCAGGAGGTCTAGCGGGAGAGGGGCCGGGGAGCTGTTTTTT
TRBJ2-2 | TRBV12-3/TRBV12-4 | NA | NA | CASTLGRTNGELFF | TGTGCCAGCACACTAGGGAGGACCAACGGGGAGCTGTTTTTT
TRBJ1-2 | TRBV7-9 | NA | many | CASSSRRTDGYTF | TGTGCCAGCAGCTCCCGAAGAACTGACGGCTACACCTTC
TRBJ2-7 | TRBV20-1 | NA | many | CSAPSTASYEQYF | TGCAGTGCCCCTTCGACAGCCTCCTACGAGCAGTACTTC
TRBJ2-7 | TRBV20-1 | NA | many | CSASSGSLSYEQYF | TGCAGTGCTAGTTCGGGTTCTCTCTCCTACGAGCAGTACTTC
TRBJ1-2 | TRBV20-1 | NA | many | CSANPGGRGYGYTF | TGCAGTGCTAACCCTGGGGGGCGGGGATATGGCTACACCTTC
TRBJ2-7 | TRBV3-1 | NA | NA | CASSQDGREGDEQYF | TGTGCCAGCAGCCAAGATGGAAGAGAGGGGGACGAGCAGTACTTC
TRBJ2-1 | TRBV12-5 | NA | many | CASGLERYNEQFF | TGTGCTAGTGGTTTGGAAAGGTACAATGAGCAGTTCTTC
TRBJ2-5 | TRBV28 | NA | NA | CASWCEGRETQYF | TGTGCCAGCTGGTGTGAGGGGCGGGAGACCCAGTACTTC
TRBJ1-6 | TRBV27 | NA | medium-sized | CASRGHANSPLHF | TGTGCCAGCAGGGGCCATGCCAATTCACCCCTCCACTTT
TRBJ1-1 | TRBV5-1 | NA | many | CASSWKGNTEAFF | TGCGCCAGCAGCTGGAAAGGGAACACTGAAGCTTTCTTT
TRBJ2-5 | TRBV6-4 | NA | medium-sized | CASSDGGSAQYF | TGTGCCAGCAGTGACGGTGGGTCGGCCCAGTACTTC
TRBJ1-5 | TRBV5-6 | NA | many | CASAPHGFNQPQHF | TGTGCCAGCGCCCCGCACGGTTTCAATCAGCCCCAGCATTTT
TRBJ2-1 | TRBV27 | TRBD1 | medium-sized | CASSLTGEQFF | TGTGCCAGCAGTTTGACAGGGGAGCAGTTCTTC
TRBJ2-7 | TRBV9 | NA | NA | CASSVGMEWAGLEQYF | TGTGCCAGCAGCGTAGGCATGGAGTGGGCCGGTCTCGAGCAGTACTTC
TRBJ2-1 | TRBV19 | NA | many | CASSISRNHRGHEQFF | TGTGCCAGTAGTATTAGCCGGAACCACCGAGGGCATGAGCAGTTCTTC
TRBJ2-1 | TRBV10-3 | NA | many | CAISQGMVYNEQFF | TGTGCCATCAGTCAGGGGATGGTTTACAATGAGCAGTTCTTC
TRBJ1-2 | TRBV30 | TRBD1 | many | CAWESVGGSYGYTF | TGTGCCTGGGAGTCCGTAGGGGGCAGTTATGGCTACACCTTC
TRBJ1-3 | TRBV11-2 | TRBD1 | many | CASSCLSGGFGNTIYF | TGTGCCAGCAGCTGTCTCTCAGGGGGCTTTGGAAACACCATATATTTT
TRBJ2-4 | TRBV28 | NA | NA | CAPEGSGIQYF | TGTGCCCCCGAGGGCAGCGGCATTCAGTACTTC
TRBJ2-3 | TRBV12-5 | NA | many | CASGQTPGTDTQYF | TGTGCTAGTGGCCAGACCCCGGGCACAGATACGCAGTATTTT
TRBJ2-2 | TRBV19 | TRBD1 | many | CASRWDRDSTGELFF | TGTGCCAGTAGGTGGGACAGGGATTCCACCGGGGAGCTGTTTTTT
TRBJ2-7 | TRBV18 | TRBD2 | many | CASSPSQASGTYEQYF | TGTGCCAGCTCACCATCCCAAGCTAGCGGCACCTACGAGCAGTACTTC
TRBJ2-5 | TRBV10-3 | TRBD1 | NA | CAIDFRDRDGETQYF | TGTGCCATAGATTTCCGGGACAGGGACGGGGAGACCCAGTACTTC
TRBJ1-6 | TRBV9 | TRBD1 | many | CASSVGPTGLNNSPLHF | TGTGCCAGCAGCGTCGGACCGACAGGGCTTAATAATTCACCCCTCCACTTT
TRBJ2-1 | TRBV30 | NA | NA | CAWGERFRGGAYNEQFF | TGTGCCTGGGGGGAGCGATTTCGGGGTGGGGCTTACAATGAGCAGTTCTTC
TRBJ1-2 | TRBV28 | NA | many | CASRTRDTPNYGYTF | TGTGCCAGCAGAACTCGGGACACCCCTAACTATGGCTACACCTTC
TRBJ2-5 | TRBV28 | NA | medium-sized | CASRSGQETQYF | TGTGCCAGCAGGTCAGGACAAGAGACCCAGTACTTC
TRBJ1-2 | TRBV18 | NA | many | CASSPLERASSNYGYTF | TGTGCCAGCTCACCCCTGGAAAGGGCGAGCTCTAACTATGGCTACACCTTC
TRBJ1-4 | TRBV3-1 | NA | many | CASSQVLFSVSEKLFF | TGTGCCAGCAGCCAAGTATTATTCAGTGTATCCGAAAAACTGTTTTTT
TRBJ1-2 | TRBV18 | TRBD1 | many | CASTGTGYGYTF | TGTGCCAGCACCGGGACAGGGTATGGCTACACCTTC